These T cell receptor beta chains were read from a single sample in a study of PD-1 blockade in classical Hodgkin lymphoma. Produced via immunoSEQ multiplex PCR; TCRdb's table is partial and in-frame only. In the table there are 34,000 or so clones, 92% of which are singletons. This specimen consisted of CD4+ T cells from blood, obtained before the fourth cycle of nivolumab. The receptors were gathered from a human donor with classical Hodgkin lymphoma. CDR3s include the opening cysteine and the closing phenylalanine or tryptophan. A D gene is named only where the DNA matches it firmly. Size tells how often a clone was seen (once, few, many) or the class of an expanded clone, and some rows leave it out.

size	V	D	J	CDR3	DNA
.	TRBV19	TRBD1	TRBJ1-5	CASKGQGYYSNQPQHF	TGTGCCAGCAAAGGACAGGGCTACTATAGCAATCAGCCCCAGCATTTT
.	TRBV6-6	.	TRBJ1-1	CASSYTTPGAEAFF	TGTGCCAGCAGTTACACTACCCCAGGAGCTGAAGCTTTCTTT
once	TRBV19	TRBD1	TRBJ2-1	CASSSRGPSYNEQFF	TGTGCCAGTAGTAGCAGGGGGCCCTCCTACAATGAGCAGTTCTTC
.	TRBV7-9	.	TRBJ2-7	CASSFGGQGSEQYF	TGTGCCAGCAGCTTCGGCGGTCAGGGAAGCGAGCAGTACTTC
.	TRBV5-1	.	TRBJ2-5	CASSLAGPSIETQYF	TGCGCCAGCAGCTTGGCGGGACCAAGCATAGAGACCCAGTACTTC
.	TRBV19	.	TRBJ1-1	CASSAIQGLGTEAFF	TGTGCCAGTAGTGCCATACAGGGTTTGGGCACTGAAGCTTTCTTT
.	TRBV5-4	.	TRBJ1-2	CASSLRSLGYGYTF	TGTGCCAGCAGCTTAAGATCCCTGGGCTATGGCTACACCTTC
.	TRBV27	TRBD1	TRBJ2-7	CASSLKPGGAYEQYF	TGTGCCAGCAGTTTAAAGCCAGGGGGCGCATACGAGCAGTACTTC
.	TRBV5-4	.	TRBJ1-1	CASSLDPGVGDTEAFF	TGTGCCAGCAGCTTGGACCCAGGGGTGGGTGACACTGAAGCTTTCTTT
once	TRBV10-3	.	TRBJ2-6	CAISPSSAGALSGANVLTF	TGTGCCATCAGCCCCTCTTCCGCAGGGGCCCTCTCTGGGGCCAACGTCCTGACTTTC
.	TRBV28	.	TRBJ1-2	CASGEGYTF	TGTGCCAGCGGGGAGGGCTACACCTTC
.	TRBV27	TRBD1	TRBJ1-2	CASSKLETGGRGYTF	TGTGCCAGCAGCAAATTAGAGACAGGGGGTAGGGGCTACACCTTC
.	TRBV29-1	.	TRBJ2-7	CSGQGGSYEQYF	TGCAGCGGGCAGGGGGGTTCCTACGAGCAGTACTTC
.	TRBV7-2	.	TRBJ2-7	CASSQTRGNQYF	TGTGCCAGCAGCCAAACCAGGGGTAACCAGTACTTC
.	TRBV6-1	.	TRBJ1-4	CASSQAKVWLNEKLFF	TGTGCCAGCAGTCAAGCAAAGGTCTGGTTAAATGAAAAACTGTTTTTT
.	TRBV29-1	.	TRBJ2-3	CSVVQGSDTQYF	TGCAGCGTTGTACAGGGCTCGGATACGCAGTATTTT
.	TRBV11-2	.	TRBJ1-2	CASSLGFVDRRNLYGYTF	TGTGCCAGCAGCTTAGGCTTCGTCGACAGGCGAAACCTTTATGGCTACACCTTC
.	TRBV19	.	TRBJ2-2	CASSGGGQQGTGELFF	TGTGCCAGTAGTGGGGGAGGACAACAGGGGACCGGGGAGCTGTTTTTT
.	TRBV10-1	TRBD2	TRBJ2-7	CASSESSGSDEQYF	TGCGCCAGCAGTGAGTCGAGCGGGAGTGACGAGCAGTACTTC
.	TRBV30	TRBD1	TRBJ2-7	CAWSVRGTGGSLSYEQYF	TGTGCCTGGAGTGTACGGGGGACAGGGGGGTCCCTTTCCTACGAGCAGTACTTC
few	TRBV6-1	.	TRBJ1-1	CASSEVPLGWTYTEAFF	TGTGCCAGCAGTGAAGTGCCCTTAGGTTGGACTTACACTGAAGCTTTCTTT
.	TRBV29-1	.	TRBJ1-3	CSVEPPELRGTGNTIYF	TGCAGCGTTGAGCCCCCGGAGCTGAGGGGAACGGGAAACACCATATATTTT
few	TRBV11-2	.	TRBJ1-1	CASSHQSPEAFF	TGTGCCAGCAGCCACCAGAGTCCTGAAGCTTTCTTT
.	TRBV7-2	.	TRBJ1-3	CASSTWTGSGNTIYF	TGTGCCAGCAGCACCTGGACGGGCTCTGGAAACACCATATATTTT
.	TRBV2	.	TRBJ2-3	CASPGPNTDTQYF	TGTGCCAGTCCGGGACCTAACACAGATACGCAGTATTTT
.	TRBV29-1	.	TRBJ2-5	CSVDRFGEAQYF	TGCAGCGTTGACAGGTTTGGTGAGGCCCAGTACTTC
.	TRBV30	.	TRBJ2-1	CAWISGSSYNEQFF	TGTGCCTGGATTTCCGGGAGCTCCTACAATGAGCAGTTCTTC
once	TRBV14	.	TRBJ1-2	CASSQGPGRGYGYTF	TGTGCCAGCAGCCAAGGCCCGGGCAGGGGATATGGCTACACCTTC
.	TRBV14	.	TRBJ2-2	CASSQGGSDTGELFF	TGTGCCAGCAGCCAAGGAGGATCTGACACCGGGGAGCTGTTTTTT
.	TRBV19	.	TRBJ2-1	CASTVGLANNNEQFF	TGTGCCAGTACCGTAGGTCTAGCTAATAACAATGAGCAGTTCTTC
.	TRBV5-6	TRBD2	TRBJ2-7	CASSLGQRELAGGPYEQYF	TGTGCCAGCAGCTTGGGACAGAGAGAACTAGCGGGAGGGCCCTACGAGCAGTACTTC
.	TRBV5-6	.	TRBJ2-5	CASSFKLEHGLQTQYF	TGTGCCAGCAGCTTTAAACTAGAGCATGGTCTTCAGACCCAGTACTTC
.	TRBV19	.	TRBJ1-1	CASRKTALNTEAFF	TGTGCCAGTAGGAAGACAGCCCTGAACACTGAAGCTTTCTTT
.	TRBV27	TRBD1	TRBJ1-2	CASSSGQESSTNYGYTF	TGTGCCAGCAGTTCGGGACAGGAGTCCTCCACTAACTATGGCTACACCTTC
.	TRBV30	.	TRBJ1-1	CAWTRQANTEAFF	TGTGCCTGGACTAGACAGGCCAACACTGAAGCTTTCTTT
.	TRBV7-2	.	TRBJ1-2	CASSWKKEGTGYTF	TGTGCCAGCAGCTGGAAGAAAGAGGGGACTGGCTACACCTTC
.	TRBV30	.	TRBJ1-2	CAWVGGDSNYGYTF	TGTGCCTGGGTAGGAGGGGACTCTAACTATGGCTACACCTTC
.	TRBV28	.	TRBJ2-7	CASSLLGRVSEQYF	TGTGCCAGCAGTTTACTGGGCAGAGTTTCCGAGCAGTACTTC
.	TRBV4-2	TRBD2	TRBJ2-2	CASSQEPRLAGNTGELFF	TGTGCCAGCAGCCAAGAGCCCCGACTAGCGGGGAACACCGGGGAGCTGTTTTTT
once	TRBV19	.	TRBJ1-1	CASSIGGWTPTEAFF	TGTGCCAGTAGTATTGGGGGGTGGACACCTACTGAAGCTTTCTTT
.	TRBV19	TRBD1	TRBJ1-2	CASSIMDRGRLNYGYTF	TGTGCCAGTAGTATTATGGACAGGGGGCGCTTGAACTATGGCTACACCTTC
.	TRBV30	TRBD1	TRBJ1-1	CAWSVLQGGTEAFF	TGTGCCTGGAGTGTATTACAGGGGGGCACTGAAGCTTTCTTT
.	TRBV11-2	.	TRBJ2-2	CASSLVDFAGELFF	TGTGCCAGCAGCTTAGTTGACTTCGCCGGGGAGCTGTTTTTT
.	TRBV27	TRBD2	TRBJ2-1	CASTRWGLASSYNEQFF	TGTGCCAGCACCCGATGGGGACTAGCGAGCTCCTACAATGAGCAGTTCTTC
once	TRBV7-9	.	TRBJ1-1	CASSLGGGRSNTEAFF	TGTGCCAGCAGCTTAGGTGGCGGCAGGTCGAACACTGAAGCTTTCTTT
.	TRBV30	.	TRBJ1-2	CAWSVGTSYGYTF	TGTGCCTGGAGTGTAGGGACAAGCTATGGCTACACCTTC
.	TRBV2	.	TRBJ2-7	CASSERTLYEQYF	TGTGCCAGCAGTGAGAGGACCCTATACGAGCAGTACTTC
.	TRBV21-1	.	TRBJ1-2	CASSNPAQANYGYTF	TGTGCCAGCAGCAATCCGGCGCAGGCGAACTATGGCTACACCTTC
.	TRBV7-3	.	TRBJ2-5	CASSLAGSETQYF	TGTGCCAGCAGCTTAGCAGGTTCAGAGACCCAGTACTTC
.	TRBV6-4	.	TRBJ1-2	CASSQGPNDYYGYTF	TGTGCCAGCAGCCAGGGCCCCAATGACTACTATGGCTACACCTTC
.	TRBV18	.	TRBJ2-7	CASSRVGLAESEQYF	TGTGCCAGCTCACGGGTGGGGCTAGCAGAGAGTGAGCAGTACTTC
.	TRBV7-9	TRBD2	TRBJ2-3	CASSSRALADTDTQYF	TGTGCCAGCAGCTCACGGGCACTAGCGGACACAGATACGCAGTATTTT
.	TRBV6-1	TRBD1	TRBJ1-2	CASRGTGANYGYTF	TGTGCCAGCAGGGGGACAGGGGCCAACTATGGCTACACCTTC